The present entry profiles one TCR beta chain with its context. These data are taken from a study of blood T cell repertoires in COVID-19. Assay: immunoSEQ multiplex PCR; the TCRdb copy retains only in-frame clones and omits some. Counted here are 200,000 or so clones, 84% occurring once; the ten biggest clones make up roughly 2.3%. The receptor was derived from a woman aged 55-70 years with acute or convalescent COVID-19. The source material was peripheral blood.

The CDR3 loop is CASSLGGWRVQETQYF. For the CDR3, the DNA is TGTGCCAGCAGCTTAGGCGGTTGGAGGGTCCAAGAGACCCAGTACTTC. J is TRBJ2-5 and V is TRBV11-1; D may be TRBD2 (6 bases). This CDR3 is built from 16 residues. Germline CDR1 is SGHAT and CDR2 is FQDESV (reference sequence). V shed 1 base and J shed 1 base, with 13 bases lying between them.